This TCR beta chain was identified in a study of T cells in Graves' hyperthyroidism and ophthalmopathy (dated by TCRdb to about 2019). Background for the entire study: Peripheral blood samples were taken at the time of initial diagnosis, prior to any treatment. Once sampling was done, hyperthyroidism patients were given methimazole at a starting dose of 30 mg daily, whereas ophthalmopathy patients were given high-dose intravenous methylprednisolone. The approximately 100 discovery patients were randomly split 7:3 into training and test sets. The paper describes TCR Vbeta CDR3 sequencing of 135 peripheral blood samples, made up of 40 to 45 ophthalmopathy patients, 70 to 80 hyperthyroidism patients and some 17 progressor patients. TCR V-J signatures able to tell the groups apart were searched for in a discovery cohort of 95 to 100 patients, of whom more than 40 had Graves' ophthalmopathy and around 57 had stable Graves' hyperthyroidism. An independent validation cohort of around 19 hyperthyroidism patients and 15 or so patients who later progressed to ophthalmopathy tested prospective prediction of ophthalmopathy. In addition, the study compared T-cell repertoires in thyroid tissue and in blood from six Graves' hyperthyroidism patients. What the research found in general, with its limitations: Blood samples also contained most of the expanded thyroid clonotypes (frequency above 0.001), which suggests that blood repertoires may reflect thyroid immune responses. A model built on a 13 V-J signature distinguished ophthalmopathy from stable hyperthyroidism, reaching approximately 89% sensitivity and around 82% specificity in cross-validation and 80%/75% in testing. Sample size was not statistically predetermined, and blinding of investigators to group allocation was not performed. In validation, progression to ophthalmopathy was predicted by the model with nearly 71% sensitivity and around 75% specificity, a median of around 6.5 months before onset.

This clonotype was recorded a few times. Its recognized antigen is unknown. No base quality values were provided; no much bigger clone lies one nucleotide off. From cysteine to phenylalanine, the CDR3 is 15 amino acids long. CDR3 DNA only is kept here, 45 bases in frame from base 1. The germline V gene (reference sequence) supplies CDR1 LGHDT and CDR2 YNNKEL. Trimming removed 1 base from V and 1 base from J; the gene matches leave 1 base unexplained. Amplification of TCR beta CDR3 regions was carried out from RNA transcripts. The first round of RT-PCR for the TCR CDR3 was performed with the HTBI primer set and the Qiagen OneStep RT-PCR kit. A second multiplex PCR round built the libraries, followed by size selection and purification. The libraries were sequenced on an Illumina HiSeq2000 using paired-end 100 bp reads. In the authors' own workflow: SOAPnuke was used to process the raw data, throwing out any read that contained adapters or uncalled bases, had a mean Phred below 15, or lacked an exact constant-primer or identifier match. High-quality paired reads were merged using COPE v1.2.5, and each unique nucleotide sequence was defined as a clonotype. MiTCR v1.1 was used to align the clonotypes against IMGT TRBV, TRBD and TRBJ reference segments. Only V-J combinations with frequency above 0.0001, covering about 99% of repertoires, were analysed. A TCS score was defined as the ratio of F50 (clonal expansion) to E x V (chaos), with BLOSUM62-based TCRdist applied between CDR3 peptides within each V-J. Welch's t-statistics and random forest reduced roughly 500 V-J features to 13, which were used in a naive Bayes classifier (R e1071). TCRdb itself trimmed the public reads at Q25 with fastp, ran MiXCR and retained productive beta chains. Every distinct CDR3 protein forms one entry, paired with its most common genes and DNA. The V and J calls and clone size come from TCRdb's table, not from the authors' own analysis. Across this sample there are about 500,000 distinct CDR3 sequences, with over 15% seen only once. The biggest ten clones account for 18% of the sample.

Stable Graves' hyperthyroidism was defined as the absence of progression to ophthalmopathy over 18 months of follow-up. Hyperthyroidism patients were newly diagnosed, with disease duration under 2 months, and aged 18 to 65 years. The study excluded patients with uncontrolled infections, other autoimmune diseases, pregnancy or lactation. Diagnoses were established on the basis of clinical symptoms, serum thyroxine and TRAb, thyroid ultrasound, and orbital computed tomography. PBMCs were isolated from roughly 10 ml of fresh peripheral blood by Ficoll-Paque density gradient centrifugation. Total RNA was extracted with Trizol reagent, and quality was checked on an Agilent 2100 Bioanalyzer.

The source is a woman aged 18-35 years with Graves' hyperthyroidism. The chain is made from TRBV3-1 and TRBJ2-3; 8 nucleotides in the junction match TRBD2. Sequencing was performed on blood. In nucleotide form, the sequence is TGTGCCAGCAGCCAAGGGCGGGGGGGCACAGATACGCAGTATTTT. Its protein product is CASSQGRGGTDTQYF.